This T cell receptor (beta chain) emerged from a study of shared clonotypes between healthy human individuals. Study details: The donor group consisted of a couple of women and a few men, aged 18 to 49.

General study findings and limits: It was anticipated that sequencing depth would influence how many clonotypes donors shared. Compared with memory subsets, naive subsets generally had larger estimated richness.

CD8 cells classed as naive were CD45RO-negative and positively selected for CCR7, excluding terminally differentiated effector memory CD45RA+ cells. This clone has a single count. The antigen is unknown. Replicate PCRs for sorted subsets used roughly 200 ng DNA; this equaled tens of thousands of T cell genomes. Using immunoSEQ multiplex PCR, the repertoire was profiled, and TCRdb retains in-frame clones only, with some absent. Altogether about 680,000 clones are present, around 90% being singletons, with the ten largest covering approximately 25%. The CDR3 sequence is 13 residues long. Germline V gene sequence: CDR1 MNHEY, CDR2 SVGAGI. Deletions cut 7 bases from V and 5 bases from J, with 15 bases between.

This receptor was identified in a man under 40 in good health. The chain is built from TRBV6-5 and TRBJ2-7; possible D gene TRBD1, 5 bases. Sample: naive CD8+ T cells sorted from blood. CDR3 nucleotides: TGTGCCAGCATGTTGCAGGGTAGGAACGAGCAGTACTTC. Its protein product is CASMLQGRNEQYF.